This T cell receptor beta chain was sequenced in a study of OX40 agonist ivuxolimab in advanced cancers. As for the study in general: Patients' therapy was ivuxolimab, an antibody that acts as an agonist of OX40 (CD134). Dose-escalation patients had hepatocellular carcinoma, melanoma, renal cell or head and neck cancer. Aged roughly 20 to 85 with a mean of 60 years, they were roughly 83% male.

With regard to this clone: No antigen is known for it.

Findings of the study overall: At 0.1 to 3.0 mg/kg, clonal expansion of CD4+ and CD8+ blood T cells had occurred by week 6.

Germline assignment: CDR1 LNHNV and CDR2 YYDKDF (reference sequence). The CDR3 spans 15 residues. Trimming took 5 bases from V and 0 from J; bases not matched to a gene: 4. Profiling relied on immunoSEQ multiplex PCR, and the TCRdb table lists in-frame clones only, not all of them. The table lists around 67,000 clones, roughly 80% of them singletons. The TCR comes from an adult with an advanced solid tumor such as melanoma, head and neck, liver or kidney cancer. Here the sequenced sample was CD4+ or CD8+ T cells sorted from blood, taken in a trial of the OX40 agonist ivuxolimab. The rearrangement links TRBV15 to TRBJ1-5; 7 positions agree with TRBD1. The CDR3 bases are TGTGCCACCAGCTCGGGACAGACTAGCAATCAGCCCCAGCATTTT. The encoded protein is CATSSGQTSNQPQHF.